Presented here are 20 T cell receptor beta chains from one specimen sequenced in a study of blood T cell repertoires in COVID-19. Sequenced by immunoSEQ multiplex PCR; TCRdb stores in-frame clones only, minus some. This sample has fewer than 450,000 clones; 75% to 90% occur once, and the top ten carry roughly 6%. Sequenced: peripheral blood. These receptors originate from a woman in her forties or fifties with COVID-19, enrolled during active disease.

This clone has just one count. The chain links TRBV6-5 to TRBJ2-5; 11 bases are shared with TRBD1. With V trimmed by 6 bases and J by 5 bases, 8 bases remained unmatched. This CDR3 region has 15 residues. Germline CDR1 reads MNHEY; CDR2 reads SVGAGI. CDR3 bases: TGTGCCAGCAGCAAAGGACAGGGGGCCGTGGAGACCCAGTACTTC. Its protein product is CASSKGQGAVETQYF.

This clone was seen a single time. This chain connects TRBV6-5 to TRBJ1-2, with 7 bases lining up with TRBD1. CDR1 is MNHEY, CDR2 SVGAGI, per germline. CDR3 length equals 14 residues. J was trimmed by 4 bases and V by 6 bases; bases with no gene match: 8. CDR3 sequence reads: CASRSDREPYGYTF. The CDR3 DNA follows: TGTGCCAGCAGGTCCGACAGGGAGCCCTATGGCTACACCTTC.

The gene calls are TRBV5-5 and TRBJ2-5; D is perhaps TRBD2 (5 bases). The germline V and J ends were trimmed by 6 bases and 5 bases, with 20 bases remaining between them. CDR3 length: 15 amino acids. Germline V lookup: CDR1 SGHKS, CDR2 YYEKEE (reference sequence). The CDR3 DNA reads TGTGCCAGCACCTACGTTTCGGGAACGAGGGAGACCCAGTACTTC. Encoded protein: CASTYVSGTRETQYF. Looking up the rest from reference TRBV5-5 and TRBJ2-5 gives the full variable domain: DAGVTQSPTHLIKTRGQQVTLRCSPISGHKSVSWYQQVLGQGPQFIFQYYEKEERGRGNFPDRFSARQFPNYSSELNVNALLLGDSALYLCASTYVSGTRETQYFGPGTRLLVL.

This clone appeared once. The J gene is TRBJ1-2, the V gene TRBV27; 10 bases agree with TRBD1. Per germline, CDR1 MNHEY and CDR2 SMNVEV (reference sequence). V was clipped by 7 bases and J by 6 bases; unmatched bases: 17. The length of the CDR3 is 17 residues. The CDR3 is CASKSNVRQGAVNGYTF. CDR3 sequence (DNA): TGTGCCAGCAAGTCAAATGTGAGACAGGGGGCGGTGAATGGCTACACCTTC.

The sample holds one count of this clone. The chain joins TRBV19 to TRBJ1-2; no clear D gene. Germline values: CDR1 LNHDA, CDR2 SQIVND (reference sequence). Trimming removed 4 bases from V and 2 bases from J, with 17 bases in between. CDR3 length equals 16 residues. CDR3 amino acids: CASSKVVSAPNYGYTF. The CDR3 DNA follows: TGTGCCAGTAGTAAGGTAGTGTCAGCGCCGAACTATGGCTACACCTTC.

The J gene is TRBJ1-2, the V gene TRBV9; no reliable D call. The V end was cut by 1 base, the J end by 4 bases, with 14 bases between. Looked up from germline, CDR1 is SGDLS and CDR2 is YYNGEE. The CDR3 contains 15 residues. CDR3 sequence: CASSVTSGGSYGYTF. CDR3 nucleotide sequence: TGTGCCAGCAGCGTAACATCGGGTGGGAGCTATGGCTACACCTTC.

V gene TRBV5-1 combines with J gene TRBJ1-5; D uncertain. From germline, CDR1 is SGHRS and CDR2 YFSETQ. The CDR3 contains 19 residues. Trimming pared 1 base from V and 0 bases from J, leaving 20 bases between. CDR3 DNA: TGCGCCAGCAGCTTGTCCCCTTTTGTGGAGGGTAATAGCAATCAGCCCCAGCATTTT. Encoded protein: CASSLSPFVEGNSNQPQHF.

The genes are TRBV5-8 and TRBJ1-1; D possibly corresponds to TRBD1 (5 bases). This CDR3 comprises 15 residues. Trimming pared 4 bases from V and 6 bases from J, leaving 19 bases between. Germline-derived CDR1 and CDR2 are SGHTS and YDEGEE. This chain's CDR3 is CASSIAINSGAEAFF. The CDR3 DNA sequence: TGTGCCAGCAGCATCGCAATAAATTCGGGGGCTGAAGCTTTCTTT. Full variable domain (outside the CDR3, taken from reference TRBV5-8 and TRBJ1-1): EAGVTQSPTHLIKTRGQQATLRCSPISGHTSVYWYQQALGLGLQFLLWYDEGEERNRGNFPPRFSGRQFPNYSSELNVNALELEDSALYLCASSIAINSGAEAFFGQGTRLTVV.

This clone was observed once. The chain carries TRBV19 and TRBJ1-1, with D uncertain. Between the trimmed V and J ends, which lost 2 bases and 0 bases, there was a span of 7 bases. Germline-derived CDR1 and CDR2 are LNHDA and SQIVND (reference sequence). The CDR3 has 14 amino acids. The chain's CDR3 is CASSISSLNTEAFF. CDR3 coding DNA: TGTGCCAGTAGTATATCTTCCCTGAACACTGAAGCTTTCTTT.

This clone showed up just once. J is TRBJ2-3 and V is TRBV4-2, with TRBD2 as a possible D gene (5 bases). Trimming stripped 1 base from V and 7 bases from J, with 6 bases between. This CDR3 has 12 residues. CDR1 is LGHNA and CDR2 is YNFKEQ in the germline V gene. CDR3 nucleotide sequence: TGTGCCAGCAGCCAAGGGGAGAATACGCAGTATTTT. Protein product: CASSQGENTQYF.

V usage is TRBV7-9 and J usage is TRBJ1-1; D remains unclear. V dropped 1 base and J dropped 5 bases, with 14 bases sitting between them. The CDR3 is 15 residues long. Per germline, CDR1 SEHNR and CDR2 FQNEAQ (reference sequence). CDR3 loop: CASSLDSLVGTEAFF. The CDR3 DNA is TGTGCCAGCAGCTTAGATTCCCTAGTCGGGACTGAAGCTTTCTTT.

The V gene is TRBV25-1, the J gene TRBJ2-1; D remains unclear. The CDR3 consists of 12 residues. V lost 5 bases and J lost 9, with 11 bases in between. CDR1 MGHDK and CDR2 SYGVNS come from the germline V gene. The CDR3 bases are TGTGCCAGCAGTCTCCTTGAGGCTGAGCAGTTCTTC. Its protein is CASSLLEAEQFF. The full variable domain, its missing parts supplied by reference TRBV25-1 and TRBJ2-1, is EADIYQTPRYLVIGTGKKITLECSQTMGHDKMYWYQQDPGMELHLIHYSYGVNSTEKGDLSSESTVSRIRTEHFPLTLESARPSHTSQYLCASSLLEAEQFFGPGTRLTVL.

The chain carries TRBV9 and TRBJ2-1; TRBD1 is a possible D gene (6 bases). Trimming cost V 4 bases and J 0 bases, with 11 bases left between them. The CDR3 sequence is 15 residues long. CDR1 is SGDLS, CDR2 YYNGEE, per germline. For the CDR3, the DNA is TGTGCCAGCAGCCGGGACACCCGCTCCTACAATGAGCAGTTCTTC. Translated, it gives CASSRDTRSYNEQFF.

In its sample, this clone was seen once. The rearrangement links TRBV30 to TRBJ2-7, with D perhaps matching TRBD2 (6 bases). Germline values: CDR1 GTSNPN, CDR2 SVGIG (reference sequence). V lost 0 bases and J lost 6, with 15 bases in between. This CDR3 region has 14 residues. The chain's CDR3 is CAWSVSGGATEQYF. The CDR3 bases are TGTGCCTGGAGTGTGTCCGGGGGAGCGACCGAGCAGTACTTC. Drawing the rest from reference TRBV30 and TRBJ2-7, the complete variable domain is SQTIHQWPATLVQPVGSPLSLECTVEGTSNPNLYWYRQAAGRGLQLLFYSVGIGQISSEVPQNLSASRPQDRQFILSSKKLLLSDSGFYLCAWSVSGGATEQYFGPGTRLTVT.

The J gene is TRBJ1-3, the V gene TRBV19; 8 bases agree with TRBD1. Germline V gene lookup returns CDR1 LNHDA and CDR2 SQIVND (reference sequence). The V gene end was trimmed by 4 bases and the J gene end by 5 bases; junction bases not matched to a gene: 4. There are 14 residues in the CDR3. Here the CDR3 DNA reads TGTGCCAGTAGTACAAGACAGGGGAGAAACACCATATATTTT. The encoded protein is CASSTRQGRNTIYF.

The chain couples TRBV18 to TRBJ2-5; 8 nucleotides agree with TRBD1. Trimming cost V 6 bases and J 4 bases; bases outside gene matches: 13. The CDR3 runs 16 residues. Germline V gives CDR1 KGHSH, CDR2 LQKENI. CDR3 loop: CASSLRRQGSGETQYF. The DNA of the CDR3 is TGTGCCAGCTCGTTACGAAGACAGGGGTCGGGAGAGACCCAGTACTTC.

This sequence joins TRBV30 and TRBJ2-1; 10 nucleotides agree with TRBD2. Per germline, CDR1 GTSNPN and CDR2 SVGIG (reference sequence). The V and J ends lost 4 bases and 7 bases, in that order; junction bases with no gene match: 7. This CDR3 contains 14 residues. The CDR3 DNA reads as TGTGCCTGGAAGGAGCGGGAGGGCCGTAATGAGCAGTTCTTC. Encoded protein: CAWKEREGRNEQFF.

This sequence joins TRBV25-1 and TRBJ2-5, with D maybe TRBD1 (5 bases). The CDR3 length is 14 residues. Germline loops: CDR1 MGHDK, CDR2 SYGVNS. Trimming removed 5 bases at V and 0 bases at J, with 10 bases between. As DNA, the CDR3 is TGTGCCAGCAGTTCAAGACAGTACCAAGAGACCCAGTACTTC. Its translation: CASSSRQYQETQYF. The whole variable domain, filled in from reference TRBV25-1 and TRBJ2-5, reads EADIYQTPRYLVIGTGKKITLECSQTMGHDKMYWYQQDPGMELHLIHYSYGVNSTEKGDLSSESTVSRIRTEHFPLTLESARPSHTSQYLCASSSRQYQETQYFGPGTRLLVL.

This clone was counted only a few times. Other DNA sequences from this sample encode an identical CDR3 as well. V and J are TRBV5-1 and TRBJ1-1, with TRBD1 as a possible D gene (5 bases). Germline CDR1 and CDR2: SGHRS and YFSETQ. Trimming removed 6 bases at V and 2 bases at J, with 11 bases between. The CDR3 contains 13 residues. DNA of the CDR3: TGCGCCAGCAAGGCAGGGTCAAACACTGAAGCTTTCTTT. The encoded protein is CASKAGSNTEAFF.

This chain uses TRBV14 with TRBJ2-3, with 13 bases identical to TRBD2. Germline-derived CDR1 and CDR2 are SGHDN and FVKESK. CDR3 length: 20 amino acids. Losses at the gene ends were 1 base for V and 0 bases for J; bases not matched to a gene: 10. Here the CDR3 reads CASSQGLLAGGPVSTDTQYF. CDR3 sequence (DNA): TGTGCCAGCAGCCAAGGGCTACTAGCGGGAGGGCCCGTTAGCACAGATACGCAGTATTTT. Based on the CDR3 plus reference TRBV14 and TRBJ2-3, the full variable domain is EAGVTQFPSHSVIEKGQTVTLRCDPISGHDNLYWYRRVMGKEIKFLLHFVKESKQDESGMPNNRFLAERTGGTYSTLKVQPAELEDSGVYFCASSQGLLAGGPVSTDTQYFGPGTRLTVL.